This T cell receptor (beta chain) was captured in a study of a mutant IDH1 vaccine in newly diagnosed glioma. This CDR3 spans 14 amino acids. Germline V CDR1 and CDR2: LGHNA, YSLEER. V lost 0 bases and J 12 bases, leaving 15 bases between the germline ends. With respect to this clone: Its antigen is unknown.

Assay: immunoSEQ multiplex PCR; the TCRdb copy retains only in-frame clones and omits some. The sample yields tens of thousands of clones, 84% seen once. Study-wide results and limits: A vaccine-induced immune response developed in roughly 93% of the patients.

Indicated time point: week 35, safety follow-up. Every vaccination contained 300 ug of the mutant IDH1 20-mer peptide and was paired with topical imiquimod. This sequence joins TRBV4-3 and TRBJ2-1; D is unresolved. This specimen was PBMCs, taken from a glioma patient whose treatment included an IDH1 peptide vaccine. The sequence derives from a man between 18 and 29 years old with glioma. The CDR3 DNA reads TGCGCCAGCAGCCAAGATTGGGCCACCTCCTGGCAGTTCTTC. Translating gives CASSQDWATSWQFF.